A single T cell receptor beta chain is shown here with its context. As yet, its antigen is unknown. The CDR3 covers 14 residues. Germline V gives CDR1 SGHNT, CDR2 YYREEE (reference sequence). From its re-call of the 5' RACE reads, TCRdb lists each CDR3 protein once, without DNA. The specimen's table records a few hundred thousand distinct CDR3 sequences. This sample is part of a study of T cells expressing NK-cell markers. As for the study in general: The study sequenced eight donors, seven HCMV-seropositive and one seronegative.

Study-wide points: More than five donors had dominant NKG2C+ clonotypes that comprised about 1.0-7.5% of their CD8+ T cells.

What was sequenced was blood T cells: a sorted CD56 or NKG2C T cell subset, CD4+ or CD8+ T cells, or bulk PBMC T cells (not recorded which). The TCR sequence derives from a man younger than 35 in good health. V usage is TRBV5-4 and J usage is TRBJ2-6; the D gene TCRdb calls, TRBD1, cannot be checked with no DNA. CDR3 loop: CASTGGSGANVLTF.